What follows is one T cell receptor (beta chain) and its context. The sample belongs to a study of blood T cell repertoires in COVID-19. Germline values: CDR1 MNHEY, CDR2 SMNVEV (reference sequence). V shed 6 bases, J shed 1 base, and the junction held 5 bases outside the gene matches. The CDR3 is 14 residues long. Original methodology: Amplified reference gene primers provided the basis for estimating nucleated cell counts. The repertoire was sequenced with immunoSEQ multiplex PCR; TCRdb's copy has only in-frame clones and lacks some. Clonal size and the V and J genes are those of that table, whereas D and trimming came from the DNA. Of 180,000 or so clones in the sample, roughly 84% were seen once.

The sequencing input was peripheral blood. This sequence was found in a man aged 55 to 70 who had recovered from COVID-19. The V and J genes are TRBV27 and TRBJ1-1, with 7 bases matching TRBD1. CDR3 bases: TGTGCCAGCAGGCAAGACAGGGCGAACACTGAAGCTTTCTTT. Translating it yields CASRQDRANTEAFF.